The 28 T cell receptor beta chains given below trace back to one sample, sequenced in a study of blood T cell repertoires in COVID-19. TCRdb's table, derived via immunoSEQ multiplex PCR, lists solely in-frame clones and lacks some. Altogether a few hundred thousand clones are present, approximately 87% being singletons, with the ten largest covering roughly 1.9%. Sequencing input: PBMCs or T cells enriched from blood (not recorded which). All receptors come from a man aged 35-49 years in a cohort exposed to, infected with or recovered from COVID-19 (not recorded which).

The rearrangement links TRBV6-4 to TRBJ2-1; weak D call: TRBD2 (5 bases). The CDR3 contains 12 residues. Germline V gives CDR1 MRHNA, CDR2 SNTAGT. V shed 10 bases and J shed 5 bases, with 12 bases lying between them. The chain's CDR3 is CAKNTGNNEQFF. CDR3 bases: TGTGCCAAGAACACGGGGAACAATGAGCAGTTCTTC.

As regards this clone: The same CDR3 also results from other DNA sequences found in this sample. The chain links TRBV7-9 to TRBJ2-7; TRBD1 matches at 11 bases. The CDR3 spans 14 residues. CDR1 and CDR2 (germline): SEHNR, FQNEAQ (reference sequence). Trimming at V came to 3 bases and at J to 5 bases, leaving 3 bases not matched to a gene. The CDR3 DNA reads TGTGCCAGCAGCTTCGGGACAGGGGGGGACGAGCAGTACTTC. This codes for CASSFGTGGDEQYF.

The chain recombines TRBV19 with TRBJ1-1, with 8 bases aligning to TRBD1. Per germline, CDR1 LNHDA and CDR2 SQIVND (reference sequence). Losses at the gene ends were 5 bases for V and 11 bases for J; bases not matched to a gene: 13. CDR3 size: 14 residues. CDR3 nucleotides: TGTGCCAGTAGTCTCCGGGACAGGAGCCGGAGGGCTTTCTTT. This encodes CASSLRDRSRRAFF.

The chain recombines TRBV11-1 with TRBJ2-3; 7 bases are shared with TRBD2. The germline CDR1 and CDR2 sequences are SGHAT and FQDESV (reference sequence). The CDR3 is made up of 15 amino acids. V trimming: 5 bases; J trimming: 1 base; junction bases outside the gene matches: 6. The CDR3 coding sequence is TGTGCCAGCAGCGAACGACGGGGGGGCACAGATACGCAGTATTTT. This translates into CASSERRGGTDTQYF.

CDR3 residues: CASSAQTGRGYTF. In DNA form, the CDR3 reads TGTGCCAGCTCTGCCCAGACAGGTCGGGGCTACACCTTC. The chain has TRBV28 and TRBJ1-2, with D possibly TRBD1 on 6 matching bases. V lost 8 bases, J lost 8 bases, and 18 bases lay in between. The CDR3 covers 13 residues. Germline CDR1 is MDHEN and CDR2 is SYDVKM.

The chain couples TRBV30 to TRBJ1-5; D unresolved. Germline CDR1 GTSNPN, CDR2 SVGIG (reference sequence). Trimming shortened V by 3 bases and J by 2 bases, and 8 bases separated the two germline ends. This CDR3 has 13 residues. The CDR3 sequence is CAWSGFGNQPQHF. The CDR3 DNA is TGTGCCTGGAGCGGTTTTGGCAATCAGCCCCAGCATTTT.

The gene calls are TRBV9 and TRBJ2-5; D possibly corresponds to TRBD2 (6 bases). This CDR3 has 16 amino acids. Germline lookup yields CDR1 SGDLS and CDR2 YYNGEE. With 0 bases removed from V and 4 bases from J, the gap between germline ends came to 16 bases. This CDR3 reads CASSVAAGGPRETQYF. CDR3 DNA sequence: TGTGCCAGCAGCGTAGCCGCAGGAGGGCCTAGAGAGACCCAGTACTTC.

The chain joins TRBV6-1 to TRBJ2-7, with 9 bases matching TRBD2. There are 15 residues in the CDR3. V lost 3 bases, J lost 4 bases, and 7 bases stayed unmatched. CDR1 MNHNS and CDR2 SASEGT come from the germline V gene. The CDR3 region is CASSDRREGKYEQYF. The CDR3 DNA follows: TGTGCCAGCAGTGATCGGCGGGAGGGAAAATACGAGCAGTACTTC.

The genes are TRBV19 and TRBJ2-5, with D possibly being TRBD1 (5 bases). V lost 6 bases and J lost 6, with 17 bases in between. CDR1 LNHDA and CDR2 SQIVND come from the germline V gene (reference sequence). The CDR3 has 14 amino acids. The CDR3 here is CASSLTVGWKTQYF. In nucleotides, the CDR3 is TGTGCCAGTAGCCTGACAGTAGGCTGGAAGACCCAGTACTTC.

In its sample, this clone was seen once. V is TRBV7-9 and J is TRBJ1-5, with D maybe TRBD1 (5 bases). Germline V gene sequence: CDR1 SEHNR, CDR2 FQNEAQ (reference sequence). The germline V and J ends were trimmed by 5 bases and 0 bases, with 11 bases remaining between them. CDR3 length equals 15 residues. CDR3 sequence (DNA): TGTGCCAGCAGCCCGGGGGGATTTAGCAATCAGCCCCAGCATTTT. This gives the protein CASSPGGFSNQPQHF.

The chain is built from TRBV2 and TRBJ1-5; 8 bases are a match to TRBD1. Losses at the gene ends were 9 bases for V and 0 bases for J; bases not matched to a gene: 4. This CDR3 is 14 amino acids long. The germline gives CDR1 SNHLY, CDR2 FYNNEI. CDR3 region: CASGQGNSNQPQHF. The CDR3, as DNA: TGTGCCAGTGGACAGGGAAATAGCAATCAGCCCCAGCATTTT.

This chain links TRBV7-2 with TRBJ2-1; D ambiguous. This CDR3 comprises 13 residues. Germline V gene lookup returns CDR1 SGHTA and CDR2 FQGNSA. The V end lost 1 base, the J end lost 6 bases, and 7 bases lay between the germline ends. CDR3 region: CASSLGPGNEQFF. CDR3 coding DNA: TGTGCCAGCAGCTTAGGACCGGGCAATGAGCAGTTCTTC.

The chain has TRBV30 and TRBJ2-7; TRBD2 aligns across 8 bases. V gave up 1 base and J gave up 7 bases; unmatched junction bases: 15. Looked up from germline, CDR1 is GTSNPN and CDR2 is SVGIG (reference sequence). There are 16 residues in the CDR3. CDR3 region: CAWSGKTGTSFREQYF. In DNA form, the CDR3 reads TGTGCCTGGAGTGGTAAGACCGGGACTAGTTTTAGGGAGCAGTACTTC.

The chain has TRBV19 and TRBJ1-4; unclear D gene. The CDR3 extends over 15 amino acids. Looked up from germline, CDR1 is LNHDA and CDR2 is SQIVND (reference sequence). The germline V and J ends were trimmed by 8 bases and 0 bases, with 13 bases remaining between them. CDR3 sequence: CASYPRGATNEKLFF. As DNA, the CDR3 is TGTGCCAGTTATCCACGGGGAGCAACTAATGAAAAACTGTTTTTT.

The genes are TRBV5-4 and TRBJ2-5, with D possibly TRBD1 on 5 matching bases. Germline V gene lookup returns CDR1 SGHNT and CDR2 YYREEE (reference sequence). With 2 bases removed from V and 4 bases from J, the gap between germline ends came to 9 bases. The length of the CDR3 is 13 residues. This chain's CDR3 is CASSLKGLETQYF. CDR3 DNA sequence: TGTGCCAGCAGCTTAAAGGGGTTAGAGACCCAGTACTTC. Filled out from reference TRBV5-4 and TRBJ2-5, the complete variable domain reads ETGVTQSPTHLIKTRGQQVTLRCSSQSGHNTVSWYQQALGQGPQFIFQYYREEENGRGNFPPRFSGLQFPNYSSELNVNALELDDSALYLCASSLKGLETQYFGPGTRLLVL.

The chain joins TRBV11-2 to TRBJ2-6, with 12 bases matching TRBD2. The CDR3 totals 18 residues. CDR1 is SGHAT and CDR2 is FQNNGV in the germline V gene. V shed 5 bases, J shed 0 bases, and the junction held 5 bases outside the gene matches. CDR3 sequence reads: CASSRGLAGTSGANVLTF. The CDR3 bases are TGTGCCAGCAGCCGCGGACTAGCGGGGACCTCTGGGGCCAACGTCCTGACTTTC.

J is TRBJ2-1 and V is TRBV10-2; TRBD2 matches 7 bases. Germline V lookup: CDR1 WSHSY, CDR2 SAAADI. The CDR3 sequence is 14 residues long. The V gene end was trimmed by 3 bases and the J gene end by 6 bases; junction bases not matched to a gene: 5. CDR3 DNA: TGCGCCAGCAGTGATGCGGGAGCTAGCAATGAGCAGTTCTTC. It is translated as CASSDAGASNEQFF.

This chain links TRBV3-1 (or the pseudogene TRBV3-2) with TRBJ2-2, with 9 nucleotides matching TRBD1. The CDR3 runs to 17 residues. V lost 4 bases and J lost 2; bases outside the gene matches: 8. CDR1 and CDR2 (germline): LGHDT, YNNKEL (reference sequence). CDR3 DNA: TGTGCCAGCAGCCCGAGACGGGGACAGGGTAACACCGGGGAGCTGTTTTTT. Encoded protein: CASSPRRGQGNTGELFF.

This clone has just one count. The rearrangement links TRBV30 to TRBJ2-1, with 9 positions matching TRBD2. The CDR3 is made up of 14 amino acids. Germline V gene lookup returns CDR1 GTSNPN and CDR2 SVGIG (reference sequence). V trimming: 1 base; J trimming: 6 bases; junction bases outside the gene matches: 4. CDR3 DNA: TGTGCCTGGAGTGGGACTAGCGAGCGCAATGAGCAGTTCTTC. The encoded protein is CAWSGTSERNEQFF.

V and J are TRBV10-1 and TRBJ2-3, with 11 nucleotides matching TRBD2. Germline V gene lookup returns CDR1 WNHNN and CDR2 SYGVQD (reference sequence). J was trimmed by 1 base and V by 2 bases; bases with no gene match: 2. The CDR3 has 16 residues. The CDR3 DNA sequence: TGCGCCAGCAGTGAGGTGACTAGCGGGGGCACAGATACGCAGTATTTT. It specifies CASSEVTSGGTDTQYF.

Turning to this clone: The sample contains more than one DNA sequence encoding this CDR3. The chain joins TRBV11-3 to TRBJ2-2; D remains unclear. The ends were cut back, 5 bases at V and 4 bases at J, with 5 bases in the middle. This CDR3 region has 12 residues. Looked up from germline, CDR1 is SGHNT and CDR2 is YENEEA. CDR3 protein: CASSPSTGELFF. The CDR3, as DNA: TGTGCCAGCAGCCCCAGCACCGGGGAGCTGTTTTTT.

This sequence joins TRBV30 and TRBJ1-4; possible D gene TRBD1, 6 bases. Germline V gene sequence: CDR1 GTSNPN, CDR2 SVGIG (reference sequence). V lost 2 bases and J lost 3, with 13 bases in between. The length of the CDR3 is 15 residues. Here the CDR3 reads CAWSSGGRANEKLFF. The CDR3 nucleotides read TGTGCCTGGAGTTCGGGGGGCAGGGCTAATGAAAAACTGTTTTTT.

This chain uses TRBV27 with TRBJ2-5; maybe TRBD1 (6 bases). Trimming took off 4 bases at V and 1 base at J, with 7 bases between the two ends. The CDR3 consists of 13 residues. Looked up from germline, CDR1 is MNHEY and CDR2 is SMNVEV (reference sequence). The chain's CDR3 is CASSSTGQETQYF. CDR3 DNA sequence: TGTGCCAGCAGTTCGACAGGCCAAGAGACCCAGTACTTC.

This sequence joins TRBV7-8 and TRBJ2-1; 10 bases map to TRBD2. This CDR3 region has 15 residues. Germline CDR1 reads SGHVS; CDR2 reads FQNEAQ. V dropped 5 bases and J dropped 4; count of bases not matched to a gene: 5. DNA of the CDR3: TGTGCCAGCAGCCGGACTAGCGGAGGGTACAATGAGCAGTTCTTC. This gives the protein CASSRTSGGYNEQFF.

The CDR3 here is CASSTRLAGGTDTQYF. CDR3 in DNA: TGTGCCAGCAGCACCCGCCTAGCGGGGGGCACAGATACGCAGTATTTT. This chain connects TRBV11-2 to TRBJ2-3, with TRBD2 matching 10 bases. After removal of 5 bases from V and 1 base from J, the junction contained 6 bases not matched to a gene. In germline, CDR1 is SGHAT, CDR2 FQNNGV. This CDR3 has 16 residues.

This clone was counted a few times. V usage is TRBV28 and J usage is TRBJ2-7, with D possibly being TRBD1 (6 bases). Germline-derived CDR1 and CDR2 are MDHEN and SYDVKM. The CDR3 length is 14 residues. V was shortened by 5 bases and J by 3 bases, with 14 bases between the two germline ends. This CDR3 is CASSPGQLGYEQYF. CDR3 nucleotides: TGTGCCAGCAGTCCAGGACAGTTGGGCTACGAGCAGTACTTC.

This clone was seen once. The chain employs TRBV6-1 and TRBJ1-5; 9 bases are shared with TRBD1. This CDR3 has 17 residues. Germline V gene data show CDR1 as MNHNS and CDR2 as SASEGT. After removal of 2 bases from V and 7 bases from J, the junction contained 12 bases not matched to a gene. The CDR3 DNA reads as TGTGCCAGCAGTGAAAGTTGGGGACAGGGACCTCGGCAGCCCCAGCATTTT. Its protein product is CASSESWGQGPRQPQHF.

To note about this clone: In the same sample, other DNA sequences code for this CDR3. This chain connects TRBV28 to TRBJ2-7, with 8 bases aligning to TRBD2. The junction had 6 bases not matched to a gene; V was cut back by 6 bases and J by 2 bases. This CDR3 is 14 amino acids long. Per the germline V gene, CDR1 is MDHEN and CDR2 is SYDVKM. CDR3 protein: CASSPGGGTYEQYF. The CDR3 coding sequence is TGTGCCAGCAGCCCGGGAGGGGGGACCTACGAGCAGTACTTC.